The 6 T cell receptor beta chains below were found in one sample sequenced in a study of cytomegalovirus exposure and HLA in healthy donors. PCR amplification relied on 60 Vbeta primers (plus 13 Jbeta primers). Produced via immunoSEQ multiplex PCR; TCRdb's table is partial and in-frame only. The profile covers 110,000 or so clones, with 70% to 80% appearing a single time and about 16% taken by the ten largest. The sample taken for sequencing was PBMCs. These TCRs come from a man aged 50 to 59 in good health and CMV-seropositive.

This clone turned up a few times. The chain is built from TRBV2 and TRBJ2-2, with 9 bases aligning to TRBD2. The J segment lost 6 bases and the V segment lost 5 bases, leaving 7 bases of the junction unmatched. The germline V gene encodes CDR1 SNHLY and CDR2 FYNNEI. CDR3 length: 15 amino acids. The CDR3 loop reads CASSYPGLAAGELFF. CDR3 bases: TGTGCCAGCAGTTATCCGGGACTAGCAGCCGGGGAGCTGTTTTTT.

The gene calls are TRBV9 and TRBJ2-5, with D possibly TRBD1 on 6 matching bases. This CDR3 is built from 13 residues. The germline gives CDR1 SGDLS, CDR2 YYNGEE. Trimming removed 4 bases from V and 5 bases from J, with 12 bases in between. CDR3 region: CASSLAGDETQYF. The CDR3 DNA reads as TGTGCCAGCAGCCTTGCAGGGGACGAGACCCAGTACTTC.

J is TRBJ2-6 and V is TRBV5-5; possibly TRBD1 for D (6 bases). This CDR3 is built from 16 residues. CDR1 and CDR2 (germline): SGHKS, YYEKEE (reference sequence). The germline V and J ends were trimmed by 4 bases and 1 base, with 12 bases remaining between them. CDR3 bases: TGTGCCAGCAGCACCCTGACAGGATCTGGGGCCAACGTCCTGACTTTC. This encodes CASSTLTGSGANVLTF.

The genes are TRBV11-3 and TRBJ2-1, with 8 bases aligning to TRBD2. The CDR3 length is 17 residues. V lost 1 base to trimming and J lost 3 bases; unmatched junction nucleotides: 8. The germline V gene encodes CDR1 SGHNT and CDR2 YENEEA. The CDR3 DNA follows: TGTGCCAGCAGCTTAGCCGGGACTAGGAAGATCTACAATGAGCAGTTCTTC. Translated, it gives CASSLAGTRKIYNEQFF. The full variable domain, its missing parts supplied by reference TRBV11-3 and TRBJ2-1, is EAGVVQSPRYKIIEKKQPVAFWCNPISGHNTLYWYLQNLGQGPELLIRYENEEAVDDSQLPKDRFSAERLKGVDSTLKIQPAELGDSAVYLCASSLAGTRKIYNEQFFGPGTRLTVL.

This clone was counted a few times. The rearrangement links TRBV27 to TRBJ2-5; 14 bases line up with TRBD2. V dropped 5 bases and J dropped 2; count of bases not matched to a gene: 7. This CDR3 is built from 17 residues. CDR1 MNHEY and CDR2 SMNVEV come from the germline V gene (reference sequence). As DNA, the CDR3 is TGTGCCAGCAGTCCTACGTGGACTAGCGGGGGGCAAGAGACCCAGTACTTC. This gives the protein CASSPTWTSGGQETQYF.

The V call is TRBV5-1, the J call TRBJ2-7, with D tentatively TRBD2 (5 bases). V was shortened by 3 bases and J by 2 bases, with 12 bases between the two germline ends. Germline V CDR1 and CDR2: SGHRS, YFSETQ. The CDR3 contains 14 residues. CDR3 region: CASSSRTGTYEQYF. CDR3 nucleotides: TGCGCCAGCAGCTCCAGGACGGGGACCTACGAGCAGTACTTC.